A selection of T cell receptor beta chains follows, all from one sample in a study of vaccination effects on CD4 cells after COVID-19. The antigens these receptors bind are not known. Method: immunoSEQ multiplex PCR; TCRdb's copy keeps in-frame clones and lacks some. The repertoire holds about 26,000 clones, with about 80% as singletons. The sample here was CD4+ T cells from PBMCs cultured with HCoV-NL63 spike peptides, taken before COVID-19 vaccination. The receptor source for this set is a human donor who had a prior SARS-CoV-2 infection. Each CDR3 is given with its conserved first and last residue. A D gene is named only where the DNA matches it firmly. Clone size is not always given. Where it is, it says once, few, many or a class for expanded clones.

J gene: TRBJ2-5; D gene: .; V gene: TRBV15; clone size: .; CDR3 protein: CATSRHYQETQYF
J gene: TRBJ2-1; D gene: .; V gene: TRBV18; clone size: .; CDR3 protein: CASSPLRSYNEQFF
J gene: TRBJ1-3; D gene: .; V gene: TRBV5-1; clone size: .; CDR3 protein: CASARDAQKSGNTIYF
J gene: TRBJ2-7; D gene: TRBD2; V gene: TRBV28; clone size: .; CDR3 protein: CASIKGLGEYEQYF
J gene: TRBJ1-4; D gene: .; V gene: TRBV25-1; clone size: once; CDR3 protein: CASSAQEPTTNEKLFF
J gene: TRBJ2-2; D gene: TRBD2; V gene: TRBV6-1; clone size: .; CDR3 protein: CASSDLGLGSGELFF
J gene: TRBJ2-4; D gene: TRBD1; V gene: TRBV4-3; clone size: .; CDR3 protein: CASSQDAGQGAKNIQYF
J gene: TRBJ1-2; D gene: .; V gene: TRBV2; clone size: .; CDR3 protein: CASSERWGNYGYTF
J gene: TRBJ2-3; D gene: .; V gene: TRBV19; clone size: .; CDR3 protein: CASSVDPLTDTQYF
J gene: TRBJ1-6; D gene: .; V gene: TRBV5-1; clone size: .; CDR3 protein: CASSLGRSALHF
J gene: TRBJ2-2; D gene: .; V gene: TRBV4-1; clone size: once; CDR3 protein: CASSQESRAGSGELFF
J gene: TRBJ1-2; D gene: TRBD1; V gene: TRBV19; clone size: .; CDR3 protein: CASSIFKGQVAGRYGYTF
J gene: TRBJ1-1; D gene: .; V gene: TRBV2; clone size: .; CDR3 protein: CASSERILKEAFF
J gene: TRBJ2-7; D gene: TRBD2; V gene: TRBV11-2; clone size: .; CDR3 protein: CASSLPGLAGGLRHEQYF
J gene: TRBJ2-1; D gene: TRBD2; V gene: TRBV30; clone size: .; CDR3 protein: CAWTIRTSVYNEQFF
J gene: TRBJ2-6; D gene: .; V gene: TRBV11-2; clone size: .; CDR3 protein: CASSALPGANVLTF
J gene: TRBJ2-3; D gene: TRBD2; V gene: TRBV6-2/TRBV6-3; clone size: .; CDR3 protein: CASSPVGLAGVPQYF
J gene: TRBJ1-3; D gene: .; V gene: TRBV19; clone size: .; CDR3 protein: CASRGGALSRSGNTIYF
J gene: TRBJ2-3; D gene: TRBD2; V gene: TRBV5-4; clone size: .; CDR3 protein: CASSSPSGSKWDTQYF
J gene: TRBJ1-4; D gene: .; V gene: TRBV30; clone size: .; CDR3 protein: CAWSVFSGYEKLFF
J gene: TRBJ2-3; D gene: .; V gene: TRBV7-9; clone size: .; CDR3 protein: CASVRGTDTQYF
J gene: TRBJ2-7; D gene: .; V gene: TRBV3-1/TRBV3-2; clone size: .; CDR3 protein: CASSPAGTNYYEQYF
J gene: TRBJ1-3; D gene: .; V gene: TRBV5-1; clone size: once; CDR3 protein: CANLFYTRSGNTIYF
J gene: TRBJ2-1; D gene: .; V gene: TRBV12-3/TRBV12-4; clone size: .; CDR3 protein: CASSKITGWEQFF
J gene: TRBJ2-2; D gene: TRBD2; V gene: TRBV5-1; clone size: .; CDR3 protein: CASSSLAGGTGELFF
J gene: TRBJ2-3; D gene: .; V gene: TRBV5-4; clone size: .; CDR3 protein: CASSLYSLTDTQYF
J gene: TRBJ1-6; D gene: TRBD1; V gene: TRBV5-1; clone size: few; CDR3 protein: CASSPRQGATLNSPLHF
J gene: TRBJ2-3; D gene: TRBD2; V gene: TRBV5-1; clone size: once; CDR3 protein: CASSERGYQDTQYF
J gene: TRBJ1-5; D gene: .; V gene: TRBV21-1; clone size: .; CDR3 protein: CASRKGQFNQPQHF
J gene: TRBJ2-7; D gene: TRBD2; V gene: TRBV18; clone size: .; CDR3 protein: CASSPGLVRSSYEQYF
J gene: TRBJ2-1; D gene: TRBD2; V gene: TRBV29-1; clone size: .; CDR3 protein: CSVELGSGGQGEQFF
J gene: TRBJ1-2; D gene: .; V gene: TRBV6-5; clone size: few; CDR3 protein: CASRTALYGYTF
J gene: TRBJ2-2; D gene: TRBD2; V gene: TRBV7-8; clone size: few; CDR3 protein: CASSSKRGVPAGELFF
J gene: TRBJ1-3; D gene: .; V gene: TRBV11-2; clone size: .; CDR3 protein: CASSLGYSGNTIYF
J gene: TRBJ2-4; D gene: .; V gene: TRBV28; clone size: once; CDR3 protein: CASSLPLTQNIQYF
J gene: TRBJ2-3; D gene: .; V gene: TRBV11-1; clone size: .; CDR3 protein: CASSLPELGADTQYF
J gene: TRBJ2-2; D gene: .; V gene: TRBV7-2; clone size: .; CDR3 protein: CASNTGVPTGELFF
J gene: TRBJ1-6; D gene: .; V gene: TRBV10-3; clone size: few; CDR3 protein: CAISDPISSYNSPLHF